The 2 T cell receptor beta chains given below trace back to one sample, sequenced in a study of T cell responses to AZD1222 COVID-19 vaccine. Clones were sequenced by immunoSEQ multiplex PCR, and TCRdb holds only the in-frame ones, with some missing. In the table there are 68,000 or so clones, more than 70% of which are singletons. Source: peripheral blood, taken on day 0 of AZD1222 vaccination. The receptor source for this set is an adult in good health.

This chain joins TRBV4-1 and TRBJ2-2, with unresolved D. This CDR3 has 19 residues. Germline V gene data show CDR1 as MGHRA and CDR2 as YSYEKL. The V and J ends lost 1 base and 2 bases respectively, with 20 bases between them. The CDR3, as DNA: TGCGCCAGCAGCCAAGTCCCACTACTACACGGCAGAAACACCGGGGAGCTGTTTTTT. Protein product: CASSQVPLLHGRNTGELFF.

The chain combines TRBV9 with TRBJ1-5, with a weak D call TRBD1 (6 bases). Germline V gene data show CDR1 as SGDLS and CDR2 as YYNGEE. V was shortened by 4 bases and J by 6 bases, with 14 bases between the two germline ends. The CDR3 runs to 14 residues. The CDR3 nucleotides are TGTGCCAGCAGCCGGGGGGGCTCGGGTCAGCCCCAGCATTTT. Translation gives CASSRGGSGQPQHF.